This TCR beta chain was identified during a study of cytomegalovirus exposure and HLA in healthy donors. About the study: Of around 400 genotyped donors, 81% grouped in the Caucasian-associated ancestry cluster.

Looked up from germline, CDR1 is MNHNS and CDR2 is SASEGT. This CDR3 region has 14 residues. V was clipped by 8 bases and J by 3 bases; unmatched bases: 8. As to this clone: Its antigen is currently unknown.

The PCR used 60 Vbeta and 13 Jbeta primers. Data came from immunoSEQ multiplex PCR; TCRdb stores just in-frame clones and leaves some out. The sample has around 110,000 clones; around 77% are singletons. General observations from the study: HLA allele associations emerged for some 16,000 TCR beta sequences in a later analysis, at 0.05 false discovery rate. CMV serostatus was the sole immune exposure information available.

The chain uses TRBV6-1 and TRBJ2-7; 9 bases fit TRBD2. The sample consisted of PBMCs. The clonotype originates from a male donor in good health and CMV-seronegative. The CDR3 sequence is CASRRLAEIYEQYF. The CDR3 DNA follows: TGTGCCAGCCGTAGACTAGCGGAGATCTACGAGCAGTACTTC.